Listed below are T cell receptor beta chains from one sample, sequenced in a study of blood T cell repertoires in COVID-19. Only in-frame clones appear in the TCRdb table, and some are missing; sequencing was by immunoSEQ multiplex PCR. The sample holds roughly 220,000 clones, 75% to 85% seen once. Sample: peripheral blood. These TCRs come from a woman in her thirties or forties who had recovered from COVID-19. The CDR3 runs from the conserved cysteine through the conserved F or W. The order of the fields is clone size, D gene, J gene, V gene, CDR3 protein, CDR3 DNA. The D gene is left open where the match is weak. Rows may omit the clone size; those that give it use once, few, many or a size class.

few | TRBD1 | TRBJ2-7 | TRBV7-2 | CASSPTGTASYEQYF | TGTGCCAGCAGCCCCACCGGGACAGCCTCCTACGAGCAGTACTTC
- | TRBD1 | TRBJ2-5 | TRBV27 | CASSSGQGIETQYF | TGTGCCAGCAGTTCGGGACAGGGAATCGAGACCCAGTACTTC
- | TRBD1 | TRBJ2-7 | TRBV4-1 | CASSQGTAEQYF | TGCGCCAGCAGCCAGGGGACAGCCGAGCAGTACTTC
- | TRBD2 | TRBJ2-5 | TRBV3-1/TRBV3-2 | CASSKTTAGGYETQYF | TGTGCCAGCAGTAAGACGACAGCGGGGGGTTATGAGACCCAGTACTTC
- | - | TRBJ2-3 | TRBV15 | CATSREGIQGSSTDTQYF | TGTGCCACCAGCAGAGAGGGAATACAGGGAAGCAGCACAGATACGCAGTATTTT
- | - | TRBJ1-5 | TRBV6-5 | CASTLERGNQPQHF | TGTGCCAGCACCCTGGAGAGGGGCAATCAGCCCCAGCATTTT
- | TRBD1 | TRBJ1-2 | TRBV29-1 | CSAGTGKNYGYTF | TGCAGCGCGGGGACAGGGAAAAACTATGGCTACACCTTC
- | - | TRBJ2-3 | TRBV5-8 | CASQTDTQYF | TGTGCCAGCCAAACAGATACGCAGTATTTT
- | - | TRBJ2-1 | TRBV19 | CASSDLGDLSSYNEQFF | TGTGCCAGTAGTGATCTAGGAGACCTTTCCTCCTACAATGAGCAGTTCTTC
- | - | TRBJ1-6 | TRBV11-2 | CASSTRGGSSPLHF | TGTGCCAGCAGTACCCGGGGCGGGAGTTCACCCCTCCACTTT
- | - | TRBJ2-4 | TRBV11-2 | CASSLDWRGNIQYF | TGTGCCAGCAGCTTAGATTGGCGGGGAAACATTCAGTACTTC
- | - | TRBJ2-7 | TRBV7-2 | CASSLVYGDEQYF | TGTGCCAGCAGCTTAGTTTACGGGGACGAGCAGTACTTC
once | TRBD2 | TRBJ2-3 | TRBV14 | CASSRGTIVTDTQYF | TGTGCCAGCAGCCGAGGGACTATTGTGACAGATACGCAGTATTTT
once | - | TRBJ1-2 | TRBV19 | CASSQVSGGSSYGYTF | TGTGCCAGTAGTCAAGTGTCGGGGGGCAGCAGCTATGGCTACACCTTC
- | - | TRBJ2-5 | TRBV7-3 | CASSLRHRDQETQYF | TGTGCCAGCAGCTTAAGGCACAGGGATCAAGAGACCCAGTACTTC
- | - | TRBJ1-6 | TRBV5-1 | CASSLEENNSPLHF | TGCGCCAGCAGCTTGGAGGAGAATAATTCACCCCTCCACTTT
- | - | TRBJ2-3 | TRBV11-2 | CASSAGLGSSTDTQYF | TGTGCCAGCAGCGCTGGACTGGGTTCAAGCACAGATACGCAGTATTTT
- | TRBD1 | TRBJ1-2 | TRBV9 | CASSVGTGDSNGYTF | TGTGCCAGCAGCGTAGGGACAGGGGATTCCAATGGCTACACCTTC
- | - | TRBJ1-1 | TRBV27 | CASSFPGRGEAFF | TGTGCCAGCAGTTTCCCCGGACGGGGGGAAGCTTTCTTT
- | - | TRBJ1-4 | TRBV7-9 | CASSGRQAEKLFF | TGTGCCAGCAGTGGTCGGCAGGCGGAAAAACTGTTTTTT
few | - | TRBJ2-2 | TRBV5-4 | CASSRAGPTNTGELFF | TGTGCCAGCAGCCGGGCGGGACCGACGAACACCGGGGAGCTGTTTTTT
- | - | TRBJ1-1 | TRBV7-9 | CASSLYFGGDEAFF | TGTGCCAGCAGCTTATATTTCGGGGGGGATGAAGCTTTCTTT
- | TRBD2 | TRBJ2-3 | TRBV3-1/TRBV3-2 | CASSPISGGQNTQYF | TGTGCCAGCAGCCCTATTTCGGGGGGGCAAAATACGCAGTATTTT
- | - | TRBJ1-2 | TRBV13 | CASSLRGEPYGYTF | TGTGCCAGCAGCTTGCGGGGCGAACCCTATGGCTACACCTTC
once | - | TRBJ2-5 | TRBV18 | CASSPPGGKETQYF | TGTGCCAGCTCACCACCCGGAGGGAAAGAGACCCAGTACTTC
- | TRBD1 | TRBJ2-7 | TRBV4-3 | CASSQALSFGTGVYEQYF | TGCGCCAGCAGCCAAGCTTTGAGCTTCGGGACAGGTGTCTACGAGCAGTACTTC
few | TRBD1 | TRBJ1-5 | TRBV6-1 | CASSEMQGVGQPQHF | TGTGCCAGCAGTGAAATGCAGGGGGTCGGTCAGCCCCAGCATTTT
- | - | TRBJ2-1 | TRBV28 | CASSFSRSANQNNEQFF | TGTGCCAGCAGTTTTTCCCGGAGCGCGAATCAGAACAATGAGCAGTTCTTC
- | TRBD1 | TRBJ1-6 | TRBV6-5 | CASSYNRGQSPLHF | TGTGCCAGCAGTTACAACAGGGGCCAATCACCCCTCCACTTT
- | TRBD1 | TRBJ1-2 | TRBV27 | CASSSSTGLTRGYGYTF | TGTGCCAGCAGTTCCTCGACAGGGCTAACTCGGGGCTATGGCTACACCTTC
- | - | TRBJ2-7 | TRBV9 | CASSVAGTSYEQYF | TGTGCCAGCAGCGTAGCAGGGACTTCCTACGAGCAGTACTTC
- | - | TRBJ2-7 | TRBV21-1 | CASKPGEQYF | TGTGCCAGCAAACCGGGCGAGCAGTACTTC
- | - | TRBJ2-5 | TRBV2 | CASSSEETQYF | TGTGCCAGCAGCTCCGAAGAGACCCAGTACTTC
- | - | TRBJ1-5 | TRBV19 | CASSIQVSNQPQHF | TGTGCCAGTAGTATACAGGTTAGCAATCAGCCCCAGCATTTT
- | - | TRBJ1-3 | TRBV7-8 | CASSLAGPNTIYF | TGTGCCAGCAGCTTAGCGGGGCCAAACACCATATATTTT
once | TRBD2 | TRBJ2-7 | TRBV7-2 | CASSPTGTSGGATYEQYF | TGTGCCAGCAGCCCGACAGGGACTAGCGGGGGGGCGACCTACGAGCAGTACTTC
once | TRBD1 | TRBJ1-1 | TRBV19 | CASSPDRGTEAFF | TGTGCCAGTAGTCCGGACAGGGGTACTGAAGCTTTCTTT
once | - | TRBJ2-5 | TRBV11-1 | CASSQYLGGETQYF | TGTGCCAGCAGCCAATATCTGGGGGGAGAGACCCAGTACTTC
- | - | TRBJ1-1 | TRBV29-1 | CSVEDFGAFF | TGCAGCGTTGAAGATTTCGGAGCTTTCTTT
- | - | TRBJ2-7 | TRBV5-8 | CATRGAANSYEQYF | TGTGCCACCAGGGGGGCAGCTAACTCCTACGAGCAGTACTTC
- | - | TRBJ1-5 | TRBV29-1 | CSVADSDQPQHF | TGCAGCGTAGCAGACAGCGATCAGCCCCAGCATTTT
- | - | TRBJ2-1 | TRBV10-3 | CAISEFSSAHSYNEQFF | TGTGCCATCAGTGAGTTCTCTAGCGCGCACTCCTACAATGAGCAGTTCTTC
- | TRBD1 | TRBJ1-3 | TRBV29-1 | CSVEGQLNSGNTIYF | TGCAGCGTTGAGGGACAGCTCAACTCTGGAAACACCATATATTTT
- | - | TRBJ1-1 | TRBV2 | CASSAGGGDTEAFF | TGTGCCAGCAGTGCGGGTGGGGGGGACACTGAAGCTTTCTTT